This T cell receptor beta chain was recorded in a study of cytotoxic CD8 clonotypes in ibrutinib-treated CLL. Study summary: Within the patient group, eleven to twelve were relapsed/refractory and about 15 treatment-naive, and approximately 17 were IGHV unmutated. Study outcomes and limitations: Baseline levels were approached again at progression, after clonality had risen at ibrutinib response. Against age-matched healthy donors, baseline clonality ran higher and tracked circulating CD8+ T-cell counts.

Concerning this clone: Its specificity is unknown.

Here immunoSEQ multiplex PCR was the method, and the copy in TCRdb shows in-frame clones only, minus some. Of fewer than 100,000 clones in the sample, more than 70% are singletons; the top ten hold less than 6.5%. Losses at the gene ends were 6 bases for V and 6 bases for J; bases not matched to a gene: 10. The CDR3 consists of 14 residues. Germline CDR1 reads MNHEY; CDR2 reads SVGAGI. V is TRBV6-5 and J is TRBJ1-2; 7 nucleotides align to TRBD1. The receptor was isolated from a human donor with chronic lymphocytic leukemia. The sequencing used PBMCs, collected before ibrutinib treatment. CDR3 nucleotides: TGTGCCAGCAGCAGACAGGGTTTAACTCATGGCTACACCTTC. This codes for CASSRQGLTHGYTF.